This passage covers 9 T cell receptor beta chains from one sample sequenced in a study of T cells in Graves' hyperthyroidism and ophthalmopathy. Amplified TCR beta CDR3 regions came from RNA transcripts. Carried out on the TCR CDR3, a first-round RT-PCR used the HTBI primer set. TCRdb ran MiXCR on the multiplex PCR reads and lists one entry per CDR3 protein. The sample has around 240,000 distinct CDR3 sequences, approximately 14% seen once. Material for sequencing was blood. These receptors were obtained from a woman in her thirties or forties with Graves' hyperthyroidism that later progressed to Graves' ophthalmopathy.

In its sample, this clonotype was seen many times. V gene TRBV28 combines with J gene TRBJ2-4; the match to TRBD2 covers 7 bases. Losses at the gene ends were 9 bases for V and 0 bases for J; bases not matched to a gene: 23. This CDR3 has 20 residues. CDR1 and CDR2 (germline): MDHEN, SYDVKM. The CDR3 sequence is CASDPRTTAGEGEAKNIQYF. The CDR3 bases are TGTGCCAGTGACCCCCGGACTACGGCGGGAGAAGGGGAAGCCAAAAACATTCAGTACTTC.

This clonotype was seen repeatedly, ten times or more. V gene TRBV7-9 combines with J gene TRBJ2-2; D possibly corresponds to TRBD2 (6 bases). This CDR3 has 16 amino acids. The ends were cut back, 4 bases at V and 7 bases at J, with 19 bases in the middle. Looked up from germline, CDR1 is SEHNR and CDR2 is FQNEAQ (reference sequence). The CDR3 loop is CASSSLAGTAGGELFF. For the CDR3, the DNA is TGTGCCAGCAGCTCGCTAGCCGGGACTGCCGGCGGGGAGCTGTTTTTT.

This clonotype is a singleton in its sample. A much more abundant neighbour one base away suggests this may be a read error. The chain uses TRBV28 and TRBJ2-1; the D gene is possibly TRBD2 (5 bases). Germline-derived CDR1 and CDR2 are MDHEN and SYDVKM. The CDR3 totals 13 residues. Trimming pared 5 bases from V and 11 bases from J, leaving 16 bases between. CDR3 amino acids: CASSTTLAFKQFF. The CDR3 DNA is TGTGCCAGCAGTACCACTTTAGCGTTTAAGCAGTTCTTC. Based on the CDR3 plus reference TRBV28 and TRBJ2-1, the full variable domain is DVKVTQSSRYLVKRTGEKVFLECVQDMDHENMFWYRQDPGLGLRLIYFSYDVKMKEKGDIPEGYSVSREKKERFSLILESASTNQTSMYLCASSTTLAFKQFFGPGTRLTVL.

This clonotype has only a few counts. This sequence joins TRBV19 and TRBJ2-7; D uncertain. The germline gives CDR1 LNHDA, CDR2 SQIVND (reference sequence). V lost 5 bases to trimming and J lost 1 base, with 9 bases between them. This CDR3 is 13 amino acids long. The DNA for the CDR3 is TGTGCCAGTAGTGGGCCCTATTCCTACGAGCAGTACTTC. It encodes CASSGPYSYEQYF.

There are many counts of this clonotype. The chain uses TRBV7-9 and TRBJ1-2; weak D call: TRBD1 (5 bases). The germline V and J ends were trimmed by 3 bases and 5 bases, with 19 bases remaining between them. This CDR3 region has 16 residues. The germline V gene encodes CDR1 SEHNR and CDR2 FQNEAQ (reference sequence). The CDR3 DNA reads TGTGCCAGCAGCTTGAGTCCGGCCAGGGAGTATTATGGCTACACCTTC. This translates into CASSLSPAREYYGYTF.

This clonotype was detected only a few times. The chain has TRBV27 and TRBJ2-3; 11 bases are a match to TRBD2. Germline CDR1 MNHEY, CDR2 SMNVEV (reference sequence). V was pared by 7 bases and J by 5 bases, with 2 bases of the junction left unmatched. The CDR3 extends over 13 amino acids. CDR3 in DNA: TGTGCCAGCAATAGCGGGGGGGGAGATACGCAGTATTTT. Translating it yields CASNSGGGDTQYF.

Many counts were recorded for this clonotype. The V call is TRBV13, the J call TRBJ2-3; maybe TRBD1 (5 bases). The CDR3 extends over 15 amino acids. The germline CDR1 and CDR2 sequences are PRHDT and FYEKMQ (reference sequence). Deletions cut 5 bases from V and 4 bases from J, with 16 bases between. Here the CDR3 DNA reads TGTGCCAGCAGCCCACCAACAGGAGTGGCAGATACGCAGTATTTT. As protein: CASSPPTGVADTQYF.

This clonotype showed up just once. A much larger clone lies one base from this, so it may be a read error. The missing conserved phenylalanine or tryptophan at the end of this CDR3 makes a read error likely. The rearrangement uses TRBV25-1 and TRBJ1-1; D perhaps matches TRBD1 (6 bases). The germline V and J ends were trimmed by 1 base and 6 bases, with 12 bases remaining between them. The CDR3 extends over 14 amino acids. Germline assignment: CDR1 MGHDK and CDR2 SYGVNS. CDR3 in DNA: TGTGCCAGCAGTGAATTTGGGGGCATAGCTGAAGCTTTCCTT. Protein: CASSEFGGIAEAFL.

This clonotype was seen ten or more times. The rearrangement joins TRBV2 to TRBJ2-1, with TRBD2 matching 15 bases. The trim removed 4 bases at V and 7 bases at J, leaving 2 bases unmatched. Per germline, CDR1 SNHLY and CDR2 FYNNEI. This CDR3 has 15 amino acids. CDR3 loop: CASSAGLAGGNEQFF. In DNA, the CDR3 is TGTGCCAGCAGTGCCGGACTAGCGGGGGGGAATGAGCAGTTCTTC. The variable domain in full, with the rest retrieved from reference TRBV2 and TRBJ2-1, is EPEVTQTPSHQVTQMGQEVILRCVPISNHLYFYWYRQILGQKVEFLVSFYNNEISEKSEIFDDQFSVERPDGSNFTLKIRSTKLEDSAMYFCASSAGLAGGNEQFFGPGTRLTVL.